Listed below are T cell receptor beta chains from one sample, sequenced in a study of T-cell reconstitution after alpha-beta-depleted transplantation in children. Using its own MiXCR run on the PCR reads, TCRdb lists one record per CDR3 protein. Of around 200,000 distinct CDR3 sequences listed, 11% are singletons. Sequenced here: PBMCs, sampled before TCRalphabeta/CD19-depleted stem cell transplant. The receptors come from a child younger than two with acute myeloid leukemia, due to receive a stem cell transplant. CDR3s include the opening cysteine and the closing phenylalanine or tryptophan. The D gene is left open where the match is weak. Some rows mark clone size as missing; the rest say once, few, many or name a class of expanded clone.

d_gene	j_gene	abundance	v_gene	CDR3aa	CDR3nt
TRBD2	TRBJ2-1	many	TRBV20-1	CSAITISGRVEGQFF	TGCAGTGCTATCACAATTAGCGGGAGAGTCGAAGGGCAGTTCTTC
NA	TRBJ1-2	many	TRBV2	CASSGTGSYYGYTF	TGTGCCAGCAGTGGGACGGGGTCGTACTATGGCTACACCTTC
NA	TRBJ2-2	NA	TRBV18	CASSPLSIRAGELFF	TGTGCCAGCTCACCACTAAGTATCCGGGCCGGGGAGCTGTTTTTT
NA	TRBJ2-1	few	TRBV12-3/TRBV12-4	CASSSSRGGRDEQFF	TGTGCCAGCAGTTCCAGCAGGGGGGGAAGGGATGAGCAGTTCTTC
NA	TRBJ2-2	few	TRBV20-1	CSAPRGVTGELFF	TGCAGTGCTCCCAGGGGGGTCACCGGGGAGCTGTTTTTT
NA	TRBJ1-6	NA	TRBV7-9	CASSLQGSLGSPLHF	TGTGCCAGCAGCTTACAGGGTAGCTTGGGTTCACCCCTCCACTTT
NA	TRBJ1-6	many	TRBV29-1	CSVAKEPNSPLHF	TGCAGCGTTGCGAAGGAACCCAATTCACCCCTCCACTTT
NA	TRBJ2-7	many	TRBV7-9	CASSLDPGYEQYF	TGTGCCAGCAGCTTAGATCCGGGTTACGAGCAGTACTTC
NA	TRBJ2-5	many	TRBV7-9	CASSLSSGRGYF	TGTGCCAGCAGCTTGTCCTCGGGCCGGGGGTACTTC
NA	TRBJ2-1	many	TRBV5-6	CASSLGREQFF	TGTGCCAGCAGCTTGGGGAGGGAGCAGTTCTTC
NA	TRBJ1-1	many	TRBV5-5	CASSLDNPNTEAFF	TGTGCCAGCAGCTTGGACAATCCGAACACTGAAGCTTTCTTT
TRBD2	TRBJ2-1	many	TRBV5-1	CASSLAGTSRGNEQFF	TGCGCCAGCAGCTTGGCCGGGACTAGCAGGGGCAATGAGCAGTTCTTC
TRBD2	TRBJ2-4	many	TRBV28	CASSFLAGDIQYF	TGTGCCAGCAGTTTTCTAGCGGGGGACATTCAGTACTTC
NA	TRBJ1-6	many	TRBV20-1	CSAPDRSSYNSPLHF	TGCAGTGCCCCGGACCGAAGCTCCTATAATTCACCCCTCCACTTT
TRBD2	TRBJ2-7	many	TRBV12-3/TRBV12-4	CASSSSGSSRNEQYF	TGTGCCAGCAGTTCGAGCGGGAGCTCACGAAACGAGCAGTACTTC
NA	TRBJ1-1	many	TRBV20-1	CSAPLGGRNTEAFF	TGCAGTGCTCCCCTGGGGGGGCGGAACACTGAAGCTTTCTTT
NA	TRBJ2-5	NA	TRBV6-1	CASSRTGAKEETQYF	TGTGCCAGCAGCCGAACGGGGGCGAAGGAAGAGACCCAGTACTTC
NA	TRBJ1-2	NA	TRBV5-1	CASSLDNYGDTF	TGCGCCAGCAGTTTGGACAACTATGGCGACACCTTC
NA	TRBJ1-4	many	TRBV28	CASSLIDEKLFF	TGTGCCAGCAGTCTCATAGATGAAAAACTGTTTTTT
NA	TRBJ2-1	many	TRBV7-9	CASSPSRNEQFF	TGTGCCAGCAGCCCAAGCAGAAATGAGCAGTTCTTC
TRBD2	TRBJ2-1	many	TRBV5-1	CASSPGLGSYNEQFF	TGCGCCAGCAGCCCCGGACTAGGATCCTACAATGAGCAGTTCTTC
TRBD2	TRBJ2-1	many	TRBV5-5	CASSSLGLALEQFF	TGTGCCAGCAGCTCCCTGGGACTAGCGCTCGAGCAGTTCTTC
NA	TRBJ2-6	NA	TRBV5-6	CASSLSGSSGANVLTF	TGTGCCAGCAGCTTGAGTGGGTCCTCTGGGGCCAACGTCCTGACTTTC
TRBD1	TRBJ1-1	few	TRBV18	CASSPMRGQGMNTEAFF	TGTGCCAGCTCACCTATGAGGGGACAGGGCATGAACACTGAAGCTTTCTTT
NA	TRBJ2-7	few	TRBV29-1	CSVRGVGSNYEQYF	TGCAGCGTTAGGGGGGTAGGGTCCAACTACGAGCAGTACTTC
TRBD2	TRBJ2-7	few	TRBV20-1	CSASSSGGGGHYVGEQYF	TGCAGTGCTAGTTCTAGCGGGGGAGGCGGGCACTACGTTGGCGAGCAGTACTTC
TRBD1	TRBJ2-7	few	TRBV11-2	CASSFDRGLNEQYF	TGTGCCAGCAGCTTTGACAGGGGGCTAAACGAGCAGTACTTC
TRBD1	TRBJ2-3	many	TRBV15	CATSSDLQGGTDTQYF	TGTGCCACCAGCAGCGACTTACAGGGGGGCACAGATACGCAGTATTTT
NA	TRBJ2-7	many	TRBV20-1	CSASAETSSYEQYF	TGCAGTGCTAGCGCAGAGACTAGCTCCTACGAGCAGTACTTC
TRBD2	TRBJ2-1	NA	TRBV2	CTISLPWVAGPPSYNEQFF	TGTACCATCAGTCTCCCGTGGGTAGCGGGACCCCCCTCCTACAATGAGCAGTTCTTC
NA	TRBJ2-1	many	TRBV12-3/TRBV12-4	CASSPRWGAGNEQFF	TGTGCCAGCAGTCCCAGGTGGGGGGCCGGCAATGAGCAGTTCTTC
NA	TRBJ1-6	many	TRBV12-3/TRBV12-4	CASSLANSPLHF	TGTGCCAGCAGTTTAGCGAATTCACCCCTCCACTTT
TRBD2	TRBJ2-7	many	TRBV12-3/TRBV12-4	CASTLAGQGYEQYF	TGTGCCAGCACCTTAGCGGGACAAGGGTACGAGCAGTACTTC
NA	TRBJ1-4	NA	TRBV28	CAISLSSPIDREKLFF	TGTGCCATCAGTCTATCCTCCCCGATTGACAGAGAAAAACTGTTTTTT
TRBD2	TRBJ2-3	many	TRBV20-1	CSALLGGSGVDTQYF	TGCAGTGCTCTGCTAGGGGGTAGCGGGGTAGATACGCAGTATTTT
NA	TRBJ2-5	few	TRBV2	CASRTSGQETQYF	TGTGCCAGCAGGACCAGCGGCCAAGAGACCCAGTACTTC
TRBD1	TRBJ2-7	few	TRBV2	CASISGTGDYEQYF	TGTGCCAGTATCTCCGGGACAGGGGACTACGAGCAGTACTTC
TRBD1	TRBJ1-1	NA	TRBV20-1	CSARDYRGAFF	TGCAGTGCTAGAGATTACAGGGGGGCTTTCTTT
NA	TRBJ2-1	many	TRBV28	CASRVGGLDNEQFF	TGTGCCAGCAGGGTGGGGGGGCTAGACAATGAGCAGTTCTTC
NA	TRBJ2-1	many	TRBV5-1	CASSLAGAGYNEQFF	TGCGCCAGCAGCTTGGCAGGGGCAGGGTACAATGAGCAGTTCTTC
NA	TRBJ2-7	many	TRBV4-2	CANHAPRAIYEQYF	TGTGCCAACCATGCCCCAAGGGCCATCTACGAGCAGTACTTC
TRBD2	TRBJ2-3	many	TRBV7-2	CASRSVAGATDTQYF	TGTGCCAGCAGATCAGTAGCGGGGGCCACAGATACGCAGTATTTT
NA	TRBJ1-2	NA	TRBV7-9	CASNLAKHLNYGYTF	TGTGCCAGCAACTTAGCCAAACACCTAAACTATGGCTACACCTTC
NA	TRBJ2-7	NA	TRBV10-3	CANSLSRSRELYF	TGTGCCAACAGCCTTTCCCGGTCTCGGGAGCTGTACTTC
TRBD2	TRBJ2-5	many	TRBV29-1	CSASGGYQETQYF	TGCAGCGCTAGCGGGGGGTATCAAGAGACCCAGTACTTC